Listed below are T cell receptor beta chains from one sample, sequenced in a study of early T cells in non-severe SARS-CoV-2 infection. MiXCR, run by TCRdb on the 5' RACE reads, gives a single entry per CDR3 protein. The sample lists about 56,000 distinct CDR3 sequences, about 15% occurring once. Source: whole blood, taken at baseline. Every receptor here comes from an adult who was a healthcare worker with PCR-confirmed SARS-CoV-2 infection or an uninfected control (not recorded which). Both conserved end residues are part of each CDR3. A D gene is named only where the DNA matches it firmly. Clone size is shown for a subset of rows, as once, few, many or a class of expanded clone.

j_gene: TRBJ2-7
v_gene: TRBV16
abundance: -
d_gene: -
CDR3nt: TGTGCCAGCAGCCAATCGGTGGGCCGGGGGTACGAGCAGTACTTC
CDR3aa: CASSQSVGRGYEQYF

j_gene: TRBJ2-2
v_gene: TRBV28
abundance: many
d_gene: -
CDR3nt: TGTGCCAGTGGGACCGCGAACACCGGGGAGCTGTTTTTT
CDR3aa: CASGTANTGELFF

j_gene: TRBJ1-3
v_gene: TRBV5-1
abundance: -
d_gene: -
CDR3nt: TGCGCCAGCAGCTGGGATTCCTCTGGAAACACCATATATTTT
CDR3aa: CASSWDSSGNTIYF

j_gene: TRBJ2-7
v_gene: TRBV29-1
abundance: -
d_gene: TRBD2
CDR3nt: TGCAGCGTCCGCACTAGCGGGATGGGGGAGCAGTACTTC
CDR3aa: CSVRTSGMGEQYF

j_gene: TRBJ1-4
v_gene: TRBV30
abundance: -
d_gene: -
CDR3nt: TGTGCCTGGGCAGGTGACAATGAAAAACTGTTTTTT
CDR3aa: CAWAGDNEKLFF

j_gene: TRBJ2-6
v_gene: TRBV7-9
abundance: few
d_gene: -
CDR3nt: TGTGCCAGCAGCTCCCTTGAGTTTGGGGTAGGGGCCAACGTCCTGACTTTC
CDR3aa: CASSSLEFGVGANVLTF

j_gene: TRBJ2-4
v_gene: TRBV5-5
abundance: few
d_gene: TRBD2
CDR3nt: TGTGCCAGCAGCTTGGGGCGGGAGCAAGATCAGTACTTC
CDR3aa: CASSLGREQDQYF

j_gene: TRBJ2-3
v_gene: TRBV5-6
abundance: -
d_gene: -
CDR3nt: TGTGCCAGCGATAGCCCGCACGACCCAGATACGCAGTATTTT
CDR3aa: CASDSPHDPDTQYF

j_gene: TRBJ2-2
v_gene: TRBV6-1
abundance: -
d_gene: -
CDR3nt: TGTGCCAGCAAAGGAGCGAACACCGGGGAGCTGTTTTTT
CDR3aa: CASKGANTGELFF

j_gene: TRBJ2-3
v_gene: TRBV30
abundance: few
d_gene: -
CDR3nt: TGTGCCTGGGCTTATATCGACACAGATACGCAGTATTTT
CDR3aa: CAWAYIDTDTQYF

j_gene: TRBJ2-5
v_gene: TRBV10-2
abundance: once
d_gene: -
CDR3nt: TGCGCCAGCAGCCAGCTTCTAGAGACCCAGTACTTC
CDR3aa: CASSQLLETQYF

j_gene: TRBJ2-5
v_gene: TRBV7-8
abundance: many
d_gene: -
CDR3nt: TGTGCCAGCAGGATATACCGGGAGAAAGAGACCCAGTACTTC
CDR3aa: CASRIYREKETQYF

j_gene: TRBJ2-7
v_gene: TRBV30
abundance: -
d_gene: -
CDR3nt: TGTGCCTGGAGCCGACCAGACGAGCAGTACTTC
CDR3aa: CAWSRPDEQYF

j_gene: TRBJ2-3
v_gene: TRBV5-4
abundance: few
d_gene: -
CDR3nt: TGTGCCAGCAGCTTGTGGACGGGCGGAGATACGCAGTATTTT
CDR3aa: CASSLWTGGDTQYF

j_gene: TRBJ2-1
v_gene: TRBV7-2
abundance: many
d_gene: TRBD2
CDR3nt: TGTGCCAGCAGCTTAGTTGCGGGAGTCGGAGGCGCTAGTGAGCAGTTCTTC
CDR3aa: CASSLVAGVGGASEQFF

j_gene: TRBJ1-4
v_gene: TRBV11-2
abundance: many
d_gene: -
CDR3nt: TGTGCCAGCAGCTTACTCCCGGAGACAACTAATGAAAAACTGTTTTTT
CDR3aa: CASSLLPETTNEKLFF

j_gene: TRBJ1-1
v_gene: TRBV20-1
abundance: few
d_gene: -
CDR3nt: TGCAGTGCTAGTTCAGGGGATGGTAAGGCTTTCTTT
CDR3aa: CSASSGDGKAFF

j_gene: TRBJ2-1
v_gene: TRBV24-1
abundance: many
d_gene: TRBD1
CDR3nt: TGTGCCACCTCCCCCCGGGACAGAGGTGAGCAGTTCTTC
CDR3aa: CATSPRDRGEQFF

j_gene: TRBJ2-1
v_gene: TRBV7-6
abundance: few
d_gene: -
CDR3nt: TGTGCCAGCAGCTTAGGAGGGGGTGAGCAGTTCTTC
CDR3aa: CASSLGGGEQFF

j_gene: TRBJ2-7
v_gene: TRBV7-2
abundance: -
d_gene: -
CDR3nt: TGTGCCAGCAGCCCCCGGGCGTACGAGCAGTACTTC
CDR3aa: CASSPRAYEQYF

j_gene: TRBJ2-5
v_gene: TRBV7-6
abundance: -
d_gene: -
CDR3nt: TGTGCCAGCAGCCCCTTGTACCAAGAGACCCAGTACTTC
CDR3aa: CASSPLYQETQYF

j_gene: TRBJ1-2
v_gene: TRBV7-6
abundance: few
d_gene: -
CDR3nt: TGTGCCAGCAGCTCCTTAGGGCAGGGGTTTGGCTACACCTTC
CDR3aa: CASSSLGQGFGYTF

j_gene: TRBJ2-3
v_gene: TRBV11-2
abundance: few
d_gene: -
CDR3nt: TGTGCCAGCAGCCCCGGCACTGGTACAGATACGCAGTATTTT
CDR3aa: CASSPGTGTDTQYF

j_gene: TRBJ2-3
v_gene: TRBV12-3/TRBV12-4
abundance: many
d_gene: -
CDR3nt: TGTGCCAGCAGTTTGGGCACAGATACGCAGTATTTT
CDR3aa: CASSLGTDTQYF

j_gene: TRBJ2-3
v_gene: TRBV20-1
abundance: -
d_gene: -
CDR3nt: TGCAGTGCCCAACCCGGGGGAGGCACAGATACGCAGTATTTT
CDR3aa: CSAQPGGGTDTQYF

j_gene: TRBJ2-2
v_gene: TRBV29-1
abundance: -
d_gene: TRBD1
CDR3nt: TGCAGCGTTGGAGGGGGCTCGCGGAGGTTGAACACCGGGGAGCTGTTTTTT
CDR3aa: CSVGGGSRRLNTGELFF

j_gene: TRBJ2-7
v_gene: TRBV20-1
abundance: -
d_gene: TRBD1
CDR3nt: TGCAGTGCTAGGCCCGGGACAGGGGGAGGGGAGCAGTACTTC
CDR3aa: CSARPGTGGGEQYF

j_gene: TRBJ1-2
v_gene: TRBV5-5
abundance: -
d_gene: -
CDR3nt: TGTGCCAGCAGCCCGAGGGGTGCGGATGGCTACACCTTC
CDR3aa: CASSPRGADGYTF